Listed below are T cell receptor beta chains from one sample, sequenced in a study of metastatic and nonmetastatic thyroid tumors. TCRdb used MiXCR to call clones anew from the PCR reads. Of 5,500 to 7,500 clones in the sample, around a third were seen once. Sequencing was done on a sample of adjacent normal tissue. Receptor source: a female donor with papillary thyroid cancer or a benign thyroid nodule (not recorded which). Some clones in this sample may be carry-over from other donors' samples. The CDR3 runs from the conserved cysteine through the conserved F or W. A D gene is named only where the DNA matches it firmly. A clone size is listed for some rows: how often the clone was seen (once, few, many), or a class if it is expanded.

v_call,j_call,clone_size,d_call,cdr3_nt,cdr3_aa
TRBV27,TRBJ2-5,.,.,TGTGCCAGCAGTTTCCGGCGGGACCAAGAGACCCAGTACTTC,CASSFRRDQETQYF
TRBV6-1,TRBJ2-7,few,.,TGTGCCAGCAGTGAGCTACTTTCCTACGAGCAGTACTTC,CASSELLSYEQYF
TRBV5-1,TRBJ2-7,.,.,TGCGCCAGCAGCTTTTGGAGCTCCTACGAGCAGTACTTC,CASSFWSSYEQYF
TRBV27,TRBJ1-6,few,.,TGTGCCAGCACTTCACTCATTGCTAATTCACCCCTCCACTTT,CASTSLIANSPLHF
TRBV20-1,TRBJ2-5,once,TRBD1,TGCAGTGCTAGAGATCAGCAGGGGGACAGGGCGGAGACCCAGTACTTC,CSARDQQGDRAETQYF
TRBV7-9,TRBJ1-3,.,TRBD1,TGTGCCAGCAGCACGGGACAGGGGGCTGGAAACACCATATATTTT,CASSTGQGAGNTIYF
TRBV20-1,TRBJ1-2,.,TRBD1,TGCAGTGCTCGTCCGGGACAGGTTTATGGCTACACCTTC,CSARPGQVYGYTF
TRBV30,TRBJ1-1,.,.,TGTGCCTGGAGTGCGGGGGGTAGGACTGAAGCTTTCTTT,CAWSAGGRTEAFF
TRBV11-3,TRBJ2-3,.,.,TGTGCCAGCAGCTTAGGATCTAATCGGGACTCTGATACGCAGTATTTT,CASSLGSNRDSDTQYF
TRBV12-3/TRBV12-4,TRBJ2-7,few,.,TGTGCCAGCAGTTTAAACAGGGGGGGGGAGTACGAGCAGTACTTC,CASSLNRGGEYEQYF
TRBV27,TRBJ2-7,.,.,TGTGCCAGCAGTTTATCATTTGCAGGGTCGTACGAGCAGTACTTC,CASSLSFAGSYEQYF
TRBV11-2,TRBJ2-1,.,.,TGTGCCAGCAGCTTAGATGGGAGCGGAGCTTACAATGAGCAGTTCTTC,CASSLDGSGAYNEQFF
TRBV7-9,TRBJ1-1,.,TRBD1,TGTGCCAGCAGCCCTGGAAGGGGGCTAGAAGCTTTCTTT,CASSPGRGLEAFF
TRBV30,TRBJ1-5,once,.,TGTGCCTGGAGTCCCCGGGCGGGGGTTAGCAATCAGCCCCAGCATTTT,CAWSPRAGVSNQPQHF
TRBV19,TRBJ2-2,few,.,TGTGCCAGTAGTATTCGGGGGTTGAACACCGGGGAGCTGTTTTTT,CASSIRGLNTGELFF
TRBV6-1,TRBJ2-7,.,.,TGTGCCAGCAGTCCGACATTAGGGGCAAACTCCTACGAGCAGTACTTC,CASSPTLGANSYEQYF
TRBV2,TRBJ2-1,medium-sized,TRBD1,TGTGCCAGCAGTGTAGGGGGATGGGGACAGGGTCTCAATGAGCAGTTCTTC,CASSVGGWGQGLNEQFF
TRBV6-1,TRBJ2-5,few,.,TGTGCCAGCAAGAGAGGCAGTCAAGAGACCCAGTACTTC,CASKRGSQETQYF
TRBV6-1,TRBJ2-7,few,.,TGTGCCAGCAGTGAATCGAAGTACGAGCAGTACTTC,CASSESKYEQYF
TRBV19,TRBJ1-5,few,TRBD1,TGTGCCAGCGGGACAGGGGGAATCAATCAGCCCCAGCATTTT,CASGTGGINQPQHF
TRBV12-3/TRBV12-4,TRBJ1-1,.,.,TGTGCCAGCAGTAGGGCTACTGAAGCTTTCTTT,CASSRATEAFF
TRBV19,TRBJ2-3,few,.,TGTGCCAGTAAAGAGCAGGGGGGCAGAGATACGCAGTATTTT,CASKEQGGRDTQYF
TRBV6-2/TRBV6-3,TRBJ2-2,.,.,TGTGCCAGCATTTACTCAATCGACAGGTGGGAGCTGTTTTTT,CASIYSIDRWELFF
TRBV7-9,TRBJ2-1,.,.,TGTGCCAGCAGCTTAGCGGGGAAGCAGTTCTTC,CASSLAGKQFF
TRBV10-3,TRBJ1-5,large,.,TGTGCCATCAGTGAGTCCCGGGGAGGCAATCAGCCCCAGCATTTT,CAISESRGGNQPQHF
TRBV28,TRBJ2-7,.,.,TGTGCCAGCAGATCGACTATTGCAAACTCCTACGAGCAGTACTTC,CASRSTIANSYEQYF
TRBV11-2,TRBJ1-2,.,.,TGTGCCAGCAGCCTCTTCGAGGGAGGGTTGATTAGCTATGGCTACACCTTC,CASSLFEGGLISYGYTF
TRBV12-3/TRBV12-4,TRBJ2-5,few,.,TGTGCCAGCAGTTTAAACTGGAAAGAGACCCAGTACTTC,CASSLNWKETQYF
TRBV20-1,TRBJ2-7,.,.,TGCAGTGCTATCGGGGTTTCCTACGAGCAGTACTTC,CSAIGVSYEQYF
TRBV20-1,TRBJ1-6,few,.,TGCAGTGCTAGTAGGGACTATAATTCACCCCTCCACTTT,CSASRDYNSPLHF
TRBV7-2,TRBJ1-1,.,.,TGTGCCACCCTCAGCCAAATGAACACTGAAGCTTTCTTT,CATLSQMNTEAFF
TRBV7-2,TRBJ2-2,.,TRBD1,TGTGCCAGCAGCGTCACATCGACAGGGCCCGGGGAGCTGTTTTTT,CASSVTSTGPGELFF
TRBV5-1,TRBJ1-6,.,.,TGCGCCAGCAGCTTGGCCGGAGGGGTGGGTTCACCCCTCCACTTT,CASSLAGGVGSPLHF
TRBV5-1,TRBJ1-2,.,.,TGCGCCATCAGCTTGGAGGGGCAGAGAGGTGGTTATGGCTACAAGTTC,CAISLEGQRGGYGYKF
TRBV11-2,TRBJ2-2,large,.,TGTGCCAGCAGCCTTCAACGGGGCCGTGGTACCGGGGAGCTGTTTTTT,CASSLQRGRGTGELFF
TRBV27,TRBJ1-5,few,.,TGTGCCAGCAGAAAACAGGGAGCCAATCAGCCCCAGCATTTT,CASRKQGANQPQHF
TRBV10-3,TRBJ2-7,.,TRBD2,TGTGCCATCAGTGAGTCGATAGCGGGAGGGCCTTACGAGCAGTACTTC,CAISESIAGGPYEQYF
TRBV3-1,TRBJ1-4,.,.,TGTGCCAGCAGCCAATACGGGTCAACTAATGAAAAACTGTTTTTT,CASSQYGSTNEKLFF
TRBV6-1,TRBJ2-7,.,.,TGTGCCAGCAGCGTTAGGGGCAACAACCCCGGGGAGCACTACTTC,CASSVRGNNPGEHYF
TRBV19,TRBJ2-1,few,TRBD1,TGTGCCACCCGAGGGACAGGGACCTACAATGAGCAGTTCTTC,CATRGTGTYNEQFF
TRBV7-8,TRBJ2-7,few,TRBD2,TGTGCCAGCAGCTCAGGACTAGCTCGGGAGCAGTACTTC,CASSSGLAREQYF
TRBV12-3/TRBV12-4,TRBJ2-1,.,.,TGTGCCAGCAGTTTGGGAAACTCCTACAATGAGCAGTTCTTC,CASSLGNSYNEQFF
TRBV30,TRBJ2-1,.,TRBD2,TGTGCCTGGAGTCCACTAGCGGCAGGGGATGAGCAGTTCTTC,CAWSPLAAGDEQFF
TRBV6-1,TRBJ1-5,few,.,TGTGCCAGCAGGATCGGGCAGCCCCAGCATTTT,CASRIGQPQHF
TRBV7-2,TRBJ2-7,.,.,TGTGCCAGCAGCTTAGGGGCTAGCCCCTACGAGCAGTACTTC,CASSLGASPYEQYF
TRBV5-8,TRBJ1-2,.,.,TGTGCCAGCAGCTTGGCCGGAGAACCGGCAGTCTATGGCTACACCTTC,CASSLAGEPAVYGYTF
TRBV9,TRBJ2-3,large,TRBD2,TGTGCCAGCAGCGTGGGACTAGGTCCCCCCTACACAGATACGCAGTATTTT,CASSVGLGPPYTDTQYF
TRBV19,TRBJ1-2,few,TRBD1,TGTGCCAGTAGTATGACAGGGAGGAGAGATGGCTACACCTTC,CASSMTGRRDGYTF
TRBV20-1,TRBJ2-7,few,.,TGCAGTGCGTGGGACGTCTACTCCTACGAGCAGTACTTC,CSAWDVYSYEQYF
TRBV7-9,TRBJ1-1,large,.,TGTGCCAGCAGCTTGTTATCAGGGAAGGACACTGAAGCTTTCTTT,CASSLLSGKDTEAFF
TRBV5-1,TRBJ2-7,.,TRBD2,TGCGCCAGCAGCTTGGGGGGACTAGCCACCTACGAGCAGTACTTC,CASSLGGLATYEQYF
TRBV6-1,TRBJ1-2,many,.,TGTGCCAGCAGTCCAGGAGCTAACTATGGCTACACCTTC,CASSPGANYGYTF